The 26 T cell receptor beta chains in this list originate from one sample, sequenced in a study of human T cells and chemical hapten exposure. Time point here: healthy volunteer bleed at 2 weeks. The authors' total RNA extraction used unfractionated whole blood. TCRdb used MiXCR to reprocess the RACE reads, holding one entry per CDR3 protein. The sample carries more than 70,000 distinct CDR3 sequences, about 8.6% recorded once. Input material: whole blood. All receptors come from a female donor in good health. Some clones in this sample may be carry-over from other donors' samples.

The chain combines TRBV5-5 with TRBJ1-1; D gene unclear. Trimming cost V 5 bases and J 1 base, with 9 bases left between them. The germline V gene has CDR1 SGHKS and CDR2 YYEKEE (reference sequence). The CDR3 runs 13 residues. The CDR3 region is CASRFLGNTEAFF. DNA of the CDR3: TGTGCCAGCAGGTTTTTAGGGAACACTGAAGCTTTCTTT.

A word on this clonotype: Possible read error: a much larger clone is one base away. The genes are TRBV28 and TRBJ1-6; 8 bases agree with TRBD1. Germline CDR1 is MDHEN and CDR2 is SYDVKM. The CDR3 is 16 amino acids. The CDR3 coding sequence is TGTGCCAACAGTCCCGGACAGGGTCTGGTAATCTCACCCCTCCACTTT. It is translated as CANSPGQGLVISPLHF.

The chain carries TRBV6-6 and TRBJ2-2; D gene uncertain. This CDR3 region has 12 residues. With 8 bases removed from V and 1 base from J, the gap between germline ends came to 5 bases. In germline, CDR1 is MNHNY, CDR2 SVGAGI (reference sequence). Here the CDR3 DNA reads TGTGCCAGCCGGATGAACACCGGGGAGCTGTTTTTT. This translates into CASRMNTGELFF.

The chain links TRBV28 to TRBJ1-4; D is undetermined. From germline, CDR1 is MDHEN and CDR2 SYDVKM. The CDR3 loop spans 16 amino acids. Trimming removed 1 base from V and 8 bases from J, with 17 bases in between. In DNA form, the CDR3 reads TGTGCCAGCAGTTTATACTTTAGCAACTTGGTCGAAAAACTGTTTTTT. Translation gives CASSLYFSNLVEKLFF.

This clonotype showed up many times. The chain combines TRBV29-1 with TRBJ1-3, with D unclear. Trimming pared 0 bases from V and 0 bases from J, leaving 6 bases between. This CDR3 is 14 amino acids long. Per germline, CDR1 SQVTM and CDR2 ANQGSEA. CDR3 nucleotide sequence: TGCAGCGTTGAAGAGCGCAACTCTGGAAACACCATATATTTT. Its translation is CSVEERNSGNTIYF.

The CDR3 DNA reads TGCGCCAGCAGCCAAGACACCGGGACAGGGGTCGGGGAGACCCAGTACTTC. Residues: CASSQDTGTGVGETQYF. The rearrangement joins TRBV4-1 to TRBJ2-5, with 10 nucleotides matching TRBD1. The V gene end was trimmed by 0 bases and the J gene end by 5 bases; junction bases not matched to a gene: 9. This CDR3 is built from 17 residues. Germline V lookup: CDR1 MGHRA, CDR2 YSYEKL.

This clonotype was detected only a few times. This chain joins TRBV5-1 and TRBJ2-3; no firm D call. The CDR3 contains 15 residues. V shed 2 bases and J shed 1 base, with 11 bases lying between them. Germline V gives CDR1 SGHRS, CDR2 YFSETQ. The CDR3 coding sequence is TGCGCCAGCAGCTTCTTTTTCCGAGGCACAGATACGCAGTATTTT. Its translation: CASSFFFRGTDTQYF.

This clonotype showed up just a few times. V usage is TRBV19 and J usage is TRBJ1-5; D gene unclear. CDR3 length: 14 residues. The germline V gene has CDR1 LNHDA and CDR2 SQIVND (reference sequence). V lost 2 bases and J lost 4, with 9 bases in between. CDR3 sequence reads: CASSISVRNQPQHF. The CDR3 nucleotides read TGTGCCAGTAGTATATCTGTACGGAATCAGCCCCAGCATTTT.

This clonotype was seen only a few times. The rearrangement joins TRBV7-8 to TRBJ2-3; TRBD2 matches 8 bases. Germline V gives CDR1 SGHVS, CDR2 FQNEAQ. The CDR3 is 17 amino acids. Trimming removed 3 bases from V and 3 bases from J; junction bases left unmatched: 11. The CDR3 DNA sequence: TGTGCCAGCAGCTTCCCTCCGGGGGGGCTCAGGACAGATACGCAGTATTTT. Residues: CASSFPPGGLRTDTQYF.

This clonotype was recorded a few times. The chain couples TRBV10-3 to TRBJ2-2; D is perhaps TRBD2 (5 bases). The V gene lost 6 bases and the J gene lost 6 bases, with 14 bases spanning the gap. Germline V gene lookup returns CDR1 ENHRY and CDR2 SYGVKD. This CDR3 has 14 residues. In DNA, the CDR3 is TGTGCCATCAGCCCTTCGAGGGATTCCGGGGAGCTGTTTTTT. It codes for CAISPSRDSGELFF.

This clonotype was picked up many times. V usage is TRBV10-3 and J usage is TRBJ2-1, with 10 bases matching TRBD2. The trim removed 3 bases at V and 6 bases at J, leaving 5 bases unmatched. This CDR3 spans 15 amino acids. CDR1 and CDR2 from the germline V gene are ENHRY and SYGVKD. The CDR3 here is CAISEEAGGANEQFF. The DNA of the CDR3 is TGTGCCATCAGTGAAGAAGCGGGAGGGGCCAATGAGCAGTTCTTC.

This clonotype was observed a few times. The chain is built from TRBV6-2 or TRBV6-3 and TRBJ1-1, with D tentatively TRBD1 (6 bases). The CDR3 spans 16 residues. Germline V gene data show CDR1 as MNHEY and CDR2 as SVGEGT. V lost 3 bases and J 4 bases, leaving 18 bases between the germline ends. CDR3 sequence (DNA): TGTGCCAGCAGTTATTATCCCTACCAAGGGGGCACTGAAGCTTTCTTT. It codes for CASSYYPYQGGTEAFF.

This clonotype has a count of ten or more. The chain links TRBV6-5 to TRBJ1-2, with 8 bases that match TRBD1. J lost 4 bases, V lost 6 bases, and 10 bases had no gene match. CDR3 length equals 15 residues. Germline loops: CDR1 MNHEY, CDR2 SVGAGI. The CDR3: CASRGNRGEVYGYTF. CDR3 nucleotides: TGTGCCAGCAGGGGTAACAGGGGGGAAGTCTATGGCTACACCTTC.

This clonotype was seen only a few times. The chain recombines TRBV5-1 with TRBJ2-3; D unclear. Germline V gives CDR1 SGHRS, CDR2 YFSETQ. V was trimmed by 0 bases and J by 1 base, leaving 9 bases between them. The CDR3 spans 15 residues. The CDR3 bases are TGCGCCAGCAGCTTGGAGGCAGCACGCACAGATACGCAGTATTTT. Its translation: CASSLEAARTDTQYF.

This clonotype showed up just a few times. The chain is built from TRBV7-9 and TRBJ1-1, with TRBD1 as a possible D gene (5 bases). Deletions cut 1 base from V and 4 bases from J, with 10 bases between. CDR1 SEHNR and CDR2 FQNEAQ come from the germline V gene (reference sequence). The CDR3 consists of 14 residues. The CDR3 protein is CASSLVGAITEAFF. Here the CDR3 DNA reads TGTGCCAGCAGCTTAGTAGGGGCTATCACTGAAGCTTTCTTT.

This chain joins TRBV3-1 and TRBJ2-1; 9 bases agree with TRBD2. Trimming took 4 bases from V and 2 from J; bases not matched to a gene: 6. The germline CDR1 and CDR2 sequences are LGHDT and YNNKEL (reference sequence). The CDR3 is 16 amino acids. Written as DNA, the CDR3 is TGTGCCAGCAGCCTCCACTGGACTAGCGCCTACAATGAGCAGTTCTTC. Amino acids: CASSLHWTSAYNEQFF.

The chain carries TRBV18 and TRBJ1-5; TRBD1 might be the D (5 bases). Germline CDR1 reads KGHSH; CDR2 reads LQKENI. The V gene lost 6 bases and the J gene lost 5 bases, with 11 bases spanning the gap. The CDR3 is 13 amino acids. The CDR3 nucleotides are TGTGCCAGCTCGCCCGGAGGGGATCAGCCCCAGCATTTT. Encoded protein: CASSPGGDQPQHF.

This clonotype was counted between two and nine times. The chain joins TRBV6-1 to TRBJ1-5, with TRBD1 matching over 9 bases. Trimming cost V 5 bases and J 7 bases; bases outside gene matches: 9. CDR3 length: 15 amino acids. The V gene's germline CDR1 is MNHNS and CDR2 SASEGT. This CDR3 reads CASSSTTGGGQPQHF. CDR3 coding DNA: TGTGCCAGCAGTTCAACCACAGGGGGCGGGCAGCCCCAGCATTTT.

This clonotype showed up just a few times. The rearrangement links TRBV20-1 to TRBJ1-1; TRBD1 matches 7 bases. The length of the CDR3 is 14 residues. Germline assignment: CDR1 DFQATT and CDR2 SNEGSKA (reference sequence). V trimming: 7 bases; J trimming: 0 bases; junction bases outside the gene matches: 8. CDR3 in DNA: TGCAGTGGGACCTTACAGGGGTTGAACACTGAAGCTTTCTTT. Amino acids: CSGTLQGLNTEAFF.

This clonotype occurred a few times. The chain has TRBV5-4 and TRBJ2-5; D is possibly TRBD1 or TRBD2 (7 bases each). V was cut by 3 bases and J by 3 bases, with 15 bases left in between. The CDR3 runs 15 residues. The germline gives CDR1 SGHNT, CDR2 YYREEE (reference sequence). The CDR3 region is CASSSGGAGEETQYF. For the CDR3, the DNA is TGTGCCAGCAGCTCAGGGGGGGCGGGAGAAGAGACCCAGTACTTC.

This clonotype was counted at least ten times. The chain has TRBV7-9 and TRBJ2-5; TRBD2 matches at 7 bases. V shed 5 bases and J 1 base; nucleotides not matched to a gene: 7. Germline CDR1 reads SEHNR; CDR2 reads FQNEAQ (reference sequence). The CDR3 length is 15 residues. Here the CDR3 DNA reads TGTGCCAGCAGCCGGGGGGAGGGCCCCCAAGAGACCCAGTACTTC. Protein product: CASSRGEGPQETQYF. Full variable domain (remainder filled in from reference TRBV7-9 and TRBJ2-5): DTGVSQNPRHKITKRGQNVTFRCDPISEHNRLYWYRQTLGQGPEFLTYFQNEAQLEKSRLLSDRFSAERPKGSFSTLEIQRTEQGDSAMYLCASSRGEGPQETQYFGPGTRLLVL.

In DNA form, the CDR3 reads TGTGCCAGCAGCCATGGACTAGCGGGACGAGAGACCCAGTACTTC. Protein sequence: CASSHGLAGRETQYF. This chain joins TRBV14 and TRBJ2-5, with 12 bases matching TRBD2. The CDR3 has 15 residues. Germline CDR1 SGHDN, CDR2 FVKESK. J gave up 4 bases and V 3 bases, and 3 bases lay outside the gene matches.

This clonotype has a handful of counts. The chain employs TRBV12-3 or TRBV12-4 and TRBJ1-1, with TRBD1 matching over 7 bases. The CDR3 loop spans 13 amino acids. Trimming took 5 bases from V and 4 from J; bases not matched to a gene: 4. The CDR3 nucleotides are TGTGCCAGCAGTGCCCACAGGGGCACTGAAGCTTTCTTT. This encodes CASSAHRGTEAFF.

This clonotype showed up just a few times. The chain carries TRBV19 and TRBJ2-7; TRBD2 is a possible D gene (7 bases). CDR1 LNHDA and CDR2 SQIVND come from the germline V gene (reference sequence). Trimming left V 3 bases short and J 4 bases short, with 13 bases between. This CDR3 region has 14 residues. The CDR3 protein is CASSIGGLGYEQYF. CDR3 DNA: TGTGCCAGTAGTATCGGGGGGCTGGGATACGAGCAGTACTTC.

V gene TRBV5-1 combines with J gene TRBJ2-7; D remains ambiguous. Trimming took off 0 bases at V and 1 base at J, with 8 bases between the two ends. The germline V gene encodes CDR1 SGHRS and CDR2 YFSETQ. The CDR3 spans 14 residues. CDR3 sequence: CASSLALNSYEQYF. As DNA, the CDR3 is TGCGCCAGCAGCTTGGCCCTAAATTCCTACGAGCAGTACTTC.

This clonotype was seen only a few times. The rearrangement joins TRBV28 to TRBJ1-2, with 7 positions matching TRBD1. CDR1 and CDR2 from the germline V gene are MDHEN and SYDVKM. The CDR3 is 14 amino acids. V trimming: 4 bases; J trimming: 6 bases; junction bases outside the gene matches: 8. CDR3 residues: CASSSSTGRNGYTF. CDR3 nucleotide sequence: TGTGCCAGCAGTTCATCGACAGGGCGAAATGGCTACACCTTC.